This T cell receptor (beta chain) comes out of a study of blood T cell repertoires in COVID-19. For the study at large: Whether acute or convalescent, the COVID-19 samples came from the United States, Italy and Spain.

Original data processing: Estimated nucleated cell counts came from reference gene primer amplification. TCRdb's copy holds only in-frame clones and misses some; the assay was immunoSEQ multiplex PCR. From that table come the V and J calls and clone size; the DNA was used to work out D and trimming. Counted here are 220,000 or so clones, roughly 89% occurring once; the ten biggest clones make up about 6.5%. The specimen was peripheral blood. This sequence originates from a man between 60 and 75 years old who had recovered from COVID-19.

The CDR3 here is CASSLVGSGAGRSEQYF. The CDR3 DNA follows: TGTGCCAGCAGCTTAGTCGGTAGCGGGGCCGGGAGGAGCGAGCAGTACTTC. This rearrangement joins TRBV7-2 to TRBJ2-7; 8 bases map to TRBD2. Germline CDR1 SGHTA, CDR2 FQGNSA. The CDR3 has 17 residues. After removal of 1 base from V and 6 bases from J, the junction contained 14 bases not matched to a gene.